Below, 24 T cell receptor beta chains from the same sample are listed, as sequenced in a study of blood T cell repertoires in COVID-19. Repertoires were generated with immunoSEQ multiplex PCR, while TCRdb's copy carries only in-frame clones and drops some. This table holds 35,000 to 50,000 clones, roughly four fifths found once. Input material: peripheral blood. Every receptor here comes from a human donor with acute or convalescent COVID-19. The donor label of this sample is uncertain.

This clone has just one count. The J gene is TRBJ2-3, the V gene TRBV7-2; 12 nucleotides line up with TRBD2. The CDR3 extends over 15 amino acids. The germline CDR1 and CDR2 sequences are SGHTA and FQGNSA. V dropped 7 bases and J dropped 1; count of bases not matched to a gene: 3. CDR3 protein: CASIRTSGGTDTQYF. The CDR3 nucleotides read TGTGCCAGCATTCGGACTAGCGGGGGCACAGATACGCAGTATTTT.

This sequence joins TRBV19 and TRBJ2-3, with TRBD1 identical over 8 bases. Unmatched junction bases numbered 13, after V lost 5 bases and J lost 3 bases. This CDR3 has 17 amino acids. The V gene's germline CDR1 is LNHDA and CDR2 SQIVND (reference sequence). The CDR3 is CASSPRQGMGVTDTQYF. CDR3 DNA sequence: TGTGCCAGTAGTCCCCGACAGGGGATGGGAGTAACAGATACGCAGTATTTT.

The CDR3 DNA follows: TGTGCCACCAGCATCCGACAGGGTTCGGAGACCCAGTACTTC. Translated: CATSIRQGSETQYF. The genes are TRBV15 and TRBJ2-5; 7 bases are shared with TRBD1. CDR1 and CDR2 (germline): LNHNV, YYDKDF (reference sequence). Germline trimming cut 4 bases from V and 5 bases from J; bases unmatched to any gene: 7. CDR3 length: 14 amino acids.

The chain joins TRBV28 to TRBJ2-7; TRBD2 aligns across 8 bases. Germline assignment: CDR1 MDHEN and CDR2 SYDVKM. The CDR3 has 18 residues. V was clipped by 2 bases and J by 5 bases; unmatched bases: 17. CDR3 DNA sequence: TGTGCCAGCAGTTTACCTAATAAAGTAGCGGGATTCGAAAACGAGCAGTACTTC. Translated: CASSLPNKVAGFENEQYF.

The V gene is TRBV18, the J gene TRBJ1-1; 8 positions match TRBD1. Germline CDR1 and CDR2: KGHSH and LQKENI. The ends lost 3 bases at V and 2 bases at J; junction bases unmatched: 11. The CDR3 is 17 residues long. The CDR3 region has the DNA TGTGCCAGCTCACCTCGTTCCCAGGGGGCTGGAAACACTGAAGCTTTCTTT. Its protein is CASSPRSQGAGNTEAFF.

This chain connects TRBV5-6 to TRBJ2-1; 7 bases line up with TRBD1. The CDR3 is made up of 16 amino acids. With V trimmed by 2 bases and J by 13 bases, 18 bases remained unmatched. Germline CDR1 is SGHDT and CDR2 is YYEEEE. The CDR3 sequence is CASSFLDRSTVLVQFF. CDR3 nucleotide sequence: TGTGCCAGCAGCTTTTTGGACAGGTCAACCGTGCTTGTACAGTTCTTC.

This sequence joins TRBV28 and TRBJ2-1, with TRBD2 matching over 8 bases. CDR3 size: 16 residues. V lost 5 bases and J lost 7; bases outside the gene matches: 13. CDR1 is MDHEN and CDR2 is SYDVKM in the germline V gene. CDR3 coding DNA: TGTGCCAGCAGTCGCCCAGGTGCGGGAGGAGTGAATGAGCAGTTCTTC. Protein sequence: CASSRPGAGGVNEQFF.

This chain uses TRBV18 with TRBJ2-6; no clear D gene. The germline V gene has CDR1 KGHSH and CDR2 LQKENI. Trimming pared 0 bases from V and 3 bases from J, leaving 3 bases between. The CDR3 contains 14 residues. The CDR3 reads CASSPPYGANVLTF. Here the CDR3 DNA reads TGTGCCAGCTCACCACCGTATGGGGCCAACGTCCTGACTTTC.

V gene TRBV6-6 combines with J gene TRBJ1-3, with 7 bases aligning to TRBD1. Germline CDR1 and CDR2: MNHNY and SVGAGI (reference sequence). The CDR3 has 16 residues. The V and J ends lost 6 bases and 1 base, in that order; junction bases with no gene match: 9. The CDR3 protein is CASRVTGDMSGNTIYF. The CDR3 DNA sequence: TGTGCCAGCAGAGTTACAGGGGATATGTCTGGAAACACCATATATTTT.

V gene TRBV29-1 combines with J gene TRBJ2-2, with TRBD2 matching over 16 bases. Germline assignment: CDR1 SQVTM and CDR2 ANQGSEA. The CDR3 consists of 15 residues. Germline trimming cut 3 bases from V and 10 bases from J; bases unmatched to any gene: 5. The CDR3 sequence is CSVEGLAGGPKELFF. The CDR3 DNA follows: TGCAGCGTTGAGGGACTAGCGGGAGGGCCGAAGGAGCTGTTTTTT.

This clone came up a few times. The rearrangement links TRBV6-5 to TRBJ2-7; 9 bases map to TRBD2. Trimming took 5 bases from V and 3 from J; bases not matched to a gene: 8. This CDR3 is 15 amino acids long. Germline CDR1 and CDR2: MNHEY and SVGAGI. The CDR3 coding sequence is TGTGCCAGCAGTATACCGGGACTAGCTATCTACGAGCAGTACTTC. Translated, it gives CASSIPGLAIYEQYF.

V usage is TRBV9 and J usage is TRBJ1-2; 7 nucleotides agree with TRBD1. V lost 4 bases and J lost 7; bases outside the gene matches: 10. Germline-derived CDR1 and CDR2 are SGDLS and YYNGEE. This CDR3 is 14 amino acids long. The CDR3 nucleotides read TGTGCCAGCAGCTCCCACACAGGGGAGAGTGGCTACACCTTC. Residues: CASSSHTGESGYTF.

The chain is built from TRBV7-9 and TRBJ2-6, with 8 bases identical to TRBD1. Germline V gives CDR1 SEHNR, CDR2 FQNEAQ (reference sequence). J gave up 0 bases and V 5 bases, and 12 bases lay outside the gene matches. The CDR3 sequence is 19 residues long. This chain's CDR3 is CASSLPGSTGGSGANVLTF. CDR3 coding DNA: TGTGCCAGCAGCCTACCAGGTAGCACAGGGGGCTCTGGGGCCAACGTCCTGACTTTC.

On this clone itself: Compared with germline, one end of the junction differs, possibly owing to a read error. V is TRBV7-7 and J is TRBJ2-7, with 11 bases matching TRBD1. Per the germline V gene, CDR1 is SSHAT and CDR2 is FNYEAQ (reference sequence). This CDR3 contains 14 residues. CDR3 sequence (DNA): TGTGCTAGCAGCCCGGGGACAGGGGGGACCGAGCAGTACTTC. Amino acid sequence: CASSPGTGGTEQYF.

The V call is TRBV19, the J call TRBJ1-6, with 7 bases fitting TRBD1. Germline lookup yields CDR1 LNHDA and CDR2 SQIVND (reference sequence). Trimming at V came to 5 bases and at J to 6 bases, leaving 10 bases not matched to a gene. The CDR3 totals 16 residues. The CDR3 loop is CASSPRDRISNSPLHF. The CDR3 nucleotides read TGTGCCAGTAGTCCCAGGGACAGAATCTCTAATTCACCCCTCCACTTT.

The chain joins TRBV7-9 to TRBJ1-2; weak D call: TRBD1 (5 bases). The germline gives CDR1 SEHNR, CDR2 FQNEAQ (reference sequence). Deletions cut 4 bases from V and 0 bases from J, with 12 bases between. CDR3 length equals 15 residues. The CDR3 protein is CASSSYRGSNYGYTF. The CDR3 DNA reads TGTGCCAGCAGCTCCTACCGGGGGTCTAACTATGGCTACACCTTC. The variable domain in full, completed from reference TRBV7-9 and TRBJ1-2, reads DTGVSQNPRHKITKRGQNVTFRCDPISEHNRLYWYRQTLGQGPEFLTYFQNEAQLEKSRLLSDRFSAERPKGSFSTLEIQRTEQGDSAMYLCASSSYRGSNYGYTFGSGTRLTVV.

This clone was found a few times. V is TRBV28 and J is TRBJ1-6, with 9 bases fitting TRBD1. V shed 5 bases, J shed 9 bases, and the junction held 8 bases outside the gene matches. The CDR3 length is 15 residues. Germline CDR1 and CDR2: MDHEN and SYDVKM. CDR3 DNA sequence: TGTGCCAGCAGTACTATGACAGGGGGATTTTCACCCCTCCACTTT. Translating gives CASSTMTGGFSPLHF.

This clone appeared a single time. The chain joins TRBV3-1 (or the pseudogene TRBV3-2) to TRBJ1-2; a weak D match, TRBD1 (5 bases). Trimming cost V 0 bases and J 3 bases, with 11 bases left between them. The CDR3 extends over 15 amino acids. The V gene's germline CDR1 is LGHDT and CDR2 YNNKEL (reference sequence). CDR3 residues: CASSQDGRVDYGYTF. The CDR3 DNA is TGTGCCAGCAGCCAAGACGGCAGGGTCGACTATGGCTACACCTTC.

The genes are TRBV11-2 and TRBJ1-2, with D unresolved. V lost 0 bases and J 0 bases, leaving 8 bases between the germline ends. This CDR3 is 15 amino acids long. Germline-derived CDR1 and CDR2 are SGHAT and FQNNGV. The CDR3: CASSLDAGTNYGYTF. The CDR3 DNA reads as TGTGCCAGCAGCTTAGATGCAGGAACTAACTATGGCTACACCTTC.

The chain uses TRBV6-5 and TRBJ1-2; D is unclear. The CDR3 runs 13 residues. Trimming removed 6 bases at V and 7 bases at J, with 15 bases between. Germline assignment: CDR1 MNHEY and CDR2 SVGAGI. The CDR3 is CASRATGSLGYTF. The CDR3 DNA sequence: TGTGCCAGCAGGGCCACGGGGAGCCTTGGCTACACCTTC.

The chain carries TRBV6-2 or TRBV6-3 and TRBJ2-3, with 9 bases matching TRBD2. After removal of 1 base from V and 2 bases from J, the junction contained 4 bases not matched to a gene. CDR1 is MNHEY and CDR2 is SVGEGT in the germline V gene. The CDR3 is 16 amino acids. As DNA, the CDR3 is TGTGCCAGCAGTTACTTTTTAGCGGGGGACACAGATACGCAGTATTTT. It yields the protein CASSYFLAGDTDTQYF.

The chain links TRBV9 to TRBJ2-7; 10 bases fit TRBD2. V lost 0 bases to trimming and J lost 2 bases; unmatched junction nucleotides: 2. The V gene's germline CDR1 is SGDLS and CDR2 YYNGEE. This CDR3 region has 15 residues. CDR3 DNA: TGTGCCAGCAGCGTAGGGACTAGCGGAGCCTACGAGCAGTACTTC. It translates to CASSVGTSGAYEQYF.

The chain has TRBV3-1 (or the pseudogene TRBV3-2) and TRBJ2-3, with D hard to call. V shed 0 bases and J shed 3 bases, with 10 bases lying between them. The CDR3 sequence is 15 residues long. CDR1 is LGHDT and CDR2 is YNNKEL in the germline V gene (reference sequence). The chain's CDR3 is CASSQEVLSTDTQYF. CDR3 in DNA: TGTGCCAGCAGCCAAGAGGTGTTGAGTACAGATACGCAGTATTTT.

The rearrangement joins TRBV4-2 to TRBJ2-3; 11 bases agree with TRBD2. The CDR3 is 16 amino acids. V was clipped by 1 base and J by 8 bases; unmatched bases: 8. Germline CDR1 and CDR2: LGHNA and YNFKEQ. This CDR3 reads CASSQASGGSGRTQYF. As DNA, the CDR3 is TGTGCCAGCAGCCAAGCTAGCGGGGGGTCAGGTCGTACGCAGTATTTT.